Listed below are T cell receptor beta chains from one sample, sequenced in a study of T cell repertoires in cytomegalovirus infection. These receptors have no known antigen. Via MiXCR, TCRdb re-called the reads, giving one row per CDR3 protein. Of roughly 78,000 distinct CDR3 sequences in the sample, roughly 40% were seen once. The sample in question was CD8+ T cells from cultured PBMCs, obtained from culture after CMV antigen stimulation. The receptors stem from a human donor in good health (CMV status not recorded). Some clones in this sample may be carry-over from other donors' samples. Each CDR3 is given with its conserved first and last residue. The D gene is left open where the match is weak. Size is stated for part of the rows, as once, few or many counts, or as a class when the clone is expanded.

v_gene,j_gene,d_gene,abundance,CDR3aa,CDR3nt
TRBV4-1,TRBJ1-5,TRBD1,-,CASSPQGAHQPQHF,TGCGCCAGCAGCCCGCAGGGGGCTCATCAGCCCCAGCATTTT
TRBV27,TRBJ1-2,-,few,CASSLSSGYGYTF,TGTGCCAGCAGTTTATCCTCCGGGTATGGCTACACCTTC
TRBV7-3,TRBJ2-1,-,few,CASSKQRTSSYNEQFF,TGTGCCAGCAGCAAGCAGAGGACGAGCTCCTACAATGAGCAGTTCTTC
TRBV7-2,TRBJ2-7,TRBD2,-,CASSLGPAGGNYEQYF,TGTGCCAGCAGCTTAGGGCCAGCGGGGGGGAACTACGAGCAGTACTTC
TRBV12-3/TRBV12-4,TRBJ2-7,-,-,CASSPDKGSFYEQYF,TGTGCCAGCAGCCCGGACAAGGGGTCCTTCTACGAGCAGTACTTC
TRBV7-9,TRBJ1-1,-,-,CASSLEGLIRFNTEAFF,TGTGCCAGCAGCTTAGAGGGACTAATTCGATTTAACACTGAAGCTTTCTTT
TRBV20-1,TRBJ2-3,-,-,CSAQGGDYRYSDTQYF,TGCAGTGCCCAAGGGGGGGACTACCGGTACTCAGATACGCAGTATTTT
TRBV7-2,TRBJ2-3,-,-,CASSLSWTRRTDTQYF,TGTGCCAGCAGCTTAAGTTGGACCCGCCGCACAGATACGCAGTATTTT
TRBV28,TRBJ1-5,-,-,CASSLVPRRVQWAQHF,TGTGCCAGCAGTTTGGTTCCCCGGCGCGTGCAATGGGCCCAGCATTTT
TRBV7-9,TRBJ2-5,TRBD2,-,CASSLVYSGEQETQYF,TGTGCCAGCAGCTTAGTTTACAGCGGGGAACAAGAGACCCAGTACTTC
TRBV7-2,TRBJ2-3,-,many,CASSWLAATSGDTQYF,TGTGCCAGCAGCTGGCTAGCCGCAACCAGCGGAGATACGCAGTATTTT
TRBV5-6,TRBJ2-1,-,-,CASSSALAPYYNEQFF,TGTGCCAGCAGCTCCGCACTAGCTCCCTACTACAATGAGCAGTTCTTC
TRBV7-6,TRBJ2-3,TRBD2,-,CASSPGIIVAGGRTDTQYF,TGTGCCAGCAGCCCAGGAATAATCGTAGCGGGGGGCCGTACAGATACGCAGTATTTT
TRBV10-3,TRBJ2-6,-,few,CAARQESSGANVLTF,TGTGCCGCCAGGCAGGAGAGCTCTGGGGCCAACGTCCTGACTTTC
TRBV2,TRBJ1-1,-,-,CASSYREYTEAFF,TGTGCCAGCAGCTACAGGGAGTACACTGAAGCTTTCTTT
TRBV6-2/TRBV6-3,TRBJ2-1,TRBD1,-,CASTTGYNEQFF,TGTGCCAGCACGACAGGGTACAATGAGCAGTTCTTC
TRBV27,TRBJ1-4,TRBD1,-,CASSGRQGPTNEKLFF,TGTGCCAGCAGTGGAAGACAGGGTCCAACTAATGAAAAACTGTTTTTT
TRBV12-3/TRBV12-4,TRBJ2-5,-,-,CASSPGPVGETQYF,TGTGCCAGCAGCCCTGGACCGGTCGGAGAGACCCAGTACTTC
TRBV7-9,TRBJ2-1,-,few,CASSLVIDEQFF,TGTGCCAGCAGCTTAGTCATCGATGAGCAGTTCTTC
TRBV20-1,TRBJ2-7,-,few,CSALPTDPTYEQYF,TGCAGTGCTCTACCGACTGACCCCACCTACGAGCAGTACTTC
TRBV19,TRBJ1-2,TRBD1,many,CASTTTMTGLLHGYTF,TGTGCCAGTACCACAACAATGACAGGGCTGCTCCATGGCTACACCTTC
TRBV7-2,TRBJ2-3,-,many,CASSLPAGREGTDTQYF,TGTGCCAGCAGCTTACCTGCAGGGCGAGAGGGCACAGATACGCAGTATTTT
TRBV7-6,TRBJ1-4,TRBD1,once,CASSRGGGDEKLFF,TGTGCCAGCAGCCGCGGAGGGGGCGATGAAAAACTGTTTTTT
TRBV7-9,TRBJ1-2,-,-,CASSLRDDYGYTF,TGTGCCAGCAGCTTACGGGACGACTATGGCTACACCTTC
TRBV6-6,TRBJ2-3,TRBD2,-,CASSQAGGQADTQYF,TGTGCCAGCAGCCAAGCGGGGGGGCAGGCAGATACGCAGTATTTT
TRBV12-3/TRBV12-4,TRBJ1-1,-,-,CASGFTLLNTEAFF,TGTGCCAGCGGGTTTACCCTTTTAAACACTGAAGCTTTCTTT
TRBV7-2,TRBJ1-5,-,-,CASSLDFRVLNQPQHF,TGTGCCAGCAGCTTAGATTTCAGGGTATTAAATCAGCCCCAGCATTTT
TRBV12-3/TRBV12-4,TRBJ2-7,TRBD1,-,CASSSGRGLYEQYF,TGTGCCAGCAGTTCGGGCAGGGGGCTCTACGAGCAGTACTTC
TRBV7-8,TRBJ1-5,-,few,CASSPNAGGAGNQPQHF,TGTGCCAGCAGCCCCAACGCGGGGGGCGCGGGCAATCAGCCCCAGCATTTT
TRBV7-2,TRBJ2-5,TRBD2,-,CASSLHGSSGAGETQYF,TGTGCCAGCAGCTTACATGGGTCTAGCGGGGCCGGGGAGACCCAGTACTTC
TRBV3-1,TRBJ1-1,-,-,CASSQVAGSAWSTEAFF,TGTGCCAGCAGCCAAGTTGCAGGGTCAGCATGGAGCACTGAAGCTTTCTTT
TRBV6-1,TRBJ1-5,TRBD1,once,CASSELRTGGFYSNQPQHF,TGTGCCAGCAGTGAACTCCGGACAGGGGGATTTTATAGCAATCAGCCCCAGCATTTT
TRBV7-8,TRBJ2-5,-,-,CASSPFGREQETQYF,TGTGCCAGCAGCCCCTTCGGCCGGGAGCAAGAGACCCAGTACTTC
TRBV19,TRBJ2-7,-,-,CASSIAGTYEQYF,TGTGCCAGTAGTATAGCCGGGACCTACGAGCAGTACTTC
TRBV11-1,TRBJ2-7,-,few,CASSSGVGEQYF,TGTGCCAGCAGCTCGGGGGTGGGCGAGCAGTACTTC
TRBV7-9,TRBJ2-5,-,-,CASSLDSGKYF,TGTGCCAGCAGCTTGGACTCGGGGAAGTACTTC
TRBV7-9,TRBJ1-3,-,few,CASSFPGGGNTIYF,TGTGCCAGCAGCTTCCCCGGGGGAGGAAACACCATATATTTT
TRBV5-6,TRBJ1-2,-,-,CASSLLDIYGYTF,TGTGCCAGCAGCCTGTTAGACATCTATGGCTACACCTTC
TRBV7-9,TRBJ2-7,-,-,CASSFRTDDEQYF,TGTGCCAGCAGCTTTCGGACCGATGACGAGCAGTACTTC
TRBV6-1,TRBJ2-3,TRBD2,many,CASSDGGLGLAGIADTQYF,TGTGCCAGCAGCGACGGGGGGCTCGGGCTAGCGGGGATCGCAGATACGCAGTATTTT
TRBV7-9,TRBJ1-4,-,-,CASVEGLANEKLFF,TGTGCCAGCGTGGAGGGTTTGGCTAATGAAAAACTGTTTTTT
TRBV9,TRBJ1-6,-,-,CASSVVGDEGSPLHF,TGTGCCAGCAGCGTAGTGGGGGACGAAGGTTCACCCCTCCACTTT
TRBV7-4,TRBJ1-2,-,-,CASSSGASNYGYTF,TGTGCCAGCAGCTCGGGGGCCTCTAACTATGGCTACACCTTC
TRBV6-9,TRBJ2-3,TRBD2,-,CATNRSSGGAGISRTDTQYF,TGTGCCACCAATCGATCTAGCGGGGGGGCGGGAATCAGTCGGACAGATACGCAGTATTTT
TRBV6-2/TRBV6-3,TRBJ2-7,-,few,CASSYSPLDNLSPYEQYF,TGTGCCAGCAGTTACTCGCCCCTGGACAACCTGAGCCCCTACGAGCAGTACTTC
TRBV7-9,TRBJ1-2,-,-,CASSLGGIPEDGYTF,TGTGCCAGCAGCTTAGGGGGAATCCCAGAGGATGGCTACACCTTC
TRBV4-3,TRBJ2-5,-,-,CASSQDKTGGGETQYF,TGCGCCAGCAGCCAAGATAAAACGGGGGGCGGGGAGACCCAGTACTTC
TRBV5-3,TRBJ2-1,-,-,CASSELVNEQFF,TGTGCCAGCAGCGAACTAGTTAATGAGCAGTTCTTC
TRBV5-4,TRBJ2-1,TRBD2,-,CASSLTVAGVYEQFF,TGTGCCAGCAGCTTAACGGTAGCGGGGGTGTATGAGCAGTTCTTC
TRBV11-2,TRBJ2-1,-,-,CASTHHRGSSYNEQFF,TGTGCCAGCACCCATCATCGGGGAAGCTCCTACAATGAGCAGTTCTTC
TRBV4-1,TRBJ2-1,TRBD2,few,CASSQSSGGLIDEQFF,TGCGCCAGCAGCCAATCCAGCGGGGGGCTCATCGATGAGCAGTTCTTC
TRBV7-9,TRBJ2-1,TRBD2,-,CASRDTGANGGMNEQFF,TGTGCCAGCAGGGATACCGGGGCGAACGGGGGGATGAATGAGCAGTTCTTC
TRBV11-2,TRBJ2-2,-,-,CASSLQTGWDTGELFF,TGTGCCAGCAGCTTGCAAACAGGGTGGGACACCGGGGAGCTGTTTTTT
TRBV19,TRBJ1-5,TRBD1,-,CASSFWDSSNQPQHF,TGTGCCAGTAGTTTTTGGGACAGCAGCAATCAGCCCCAGCATTTT
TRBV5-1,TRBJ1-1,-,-,CASSFRGSGTEAFF,TGCGCCAGCAGCTTCAGGGGCAGTGGCACTGAAGCTTTCTTT
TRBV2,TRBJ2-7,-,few,CASGRGQNGGYEQYF,TGTGCCAGCGGAAGAGGACAGAACGGGGGGTACGAGCAGTACTTC
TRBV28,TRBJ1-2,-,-,CASSLMGASGYTF,TGTGCCAGCAGTTTAATGGGGGCGAGCGGCTACACCTTC
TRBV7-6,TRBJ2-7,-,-,CASSLRAQVGSYEQYF,TGTGCCAGCAGCTTAAGAGCACAGGTGGGATCCTACGAGCAGTACTTC
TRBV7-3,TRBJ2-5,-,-,CASSQQPGLQETQYF,TGTGCCAGCAGCCAACAACCGGGACTTCAAGAGACCCAGTACTTC